This is a list of T cell receptor beta chains from one sample in a study of blood T cell repertoires in COVID-19. Sequencing was performed with immunoSEQ multiplex PCR; in TCRdb, only in-frame clones are kept and a portion is missing. This table has around 360,000 clones, around 87% appearing once. The source material was peripheral blood. The origin of the receptors is a woman aged 25 to 39 with COVID-19, enrolled during active disease. Each CDR3 is given with its conserved first and last residue. A D gene is named only where the DNA matches it firmly. Clone size is shown for a subset of rows, as once, few, many or a class of expanded clone.

TRBJ2-2 17 once TRBD2 TRBV7-9 CASSLPGLAGRTGELFF TGTGCCAGCAGCCTTCCCGGACTAGCGGGAAGGACCGGGGAGCTGTTTTTT
TRBJ1-1 14 NA TRBD1 TRBV5-1 CASSPGQVNTEAFF TGCGCCAGCAGCCCTGGACAGGTGAACACTGAAGCTTTCTTT
TRBJ2-1 14 NA NA TRBV7-8 CASSLVWGPNEQFF TGTGCCAGCAGCTTAGTTTGGGGGCCCAATGAGCAGTTCTTC
TRBJ2-2 13 NA NA TRBV7-2 CASSPEPGGELFF TGTGCCAGCAGCCCGGAGCCGGGCGGGGAGCTGTTTTTT
TRBJ1-2 13 NA NA TRBV24-1 CATSDFRGYGYTF TGTGCCACCAGTGATTTTCGGGGCTATGGCTACACCTTC
TRBJ1-1 16 NA NA TRBV10-3 CAISEFSGIGNTEAFF TGTGCCATCAGTGAGTTCTCAGGGATTGGGAACACTGAAGCTTTCTTT
TRBJ2-7 16 NA NA TRBV4-3 CASSQDWGDSSYEQYF TGCGCCAGCAGCCAAGATTGGGGGGACAGCTCCTACGAGCAGTACTTC
TRBJ2-7 14 NA NA TRBV9 CASSGTGLTYEQYF TGTGCCAGCAGCGGGACCGGACTTACCTACGAGCAGTACTTC
TRBJ2-3 15 NA TRBD2 TRBV28 CASTRGGTSGTSQYF TGTGCCAGCACCAGAGGGGGGACTAGCGGCACCTCGCAGTATTTT
TRBJ2-7 11 NA TRBD2 TRBV6-5 CASGGAYEQYF TGTGCCAGCGGGGGGGCCTACGAGCAGTACTTC
TRBJ2-7 14 NA NA TRBV5-4 CASSSTGVTYEQYF TGTGCCAGCAGCTCAACGGGGGTTACCTACGAGCAGTACTTC
TRBJ2-3 16 NA TRBD2 TRBV11-2 CASSLLIAGGRDTQYF TGTGCCAGCAGCCTATTAATAGCGGGAGGGCGAGATACGCAGTATTTT
TRBJ1-3 14 NA NA TRBV30 CAWSAPPVGNTIYF TGTGCCTGGAGCGCCCCCCCAGTAGGAAACACCATATATTTT
TRBJ2-5 15 NA TRBD2 TRBV5-4 CASSWGLAKQETQYF TGTGCCAGCAGCTGGGGACTAGCAAAACAAGAGACCCAGTACTTC
TRBJ1-5 15 NA NA TRBV27 CASSLTARGDQPQHF TGTGCCAGCAGTTTAACTGCCAGGGGAGATCAGCCCCAGCATTTT
TRBJ2-3 18 NA NA TRBV5-6 CASSLSSVLTGSTDTQYF TGTGCCAGCAGCTTAAGCTCAGTACTAACGGGAAGCACAGATACGCAGTATTTT
TRBJ1-1 16 NA TRBD1 TRBV9 CASSGGTGSSNTEAFF TGTGCCAGCAGCGGCGGGACAGGGAGTAGCAACACTGAAGCTTTCTTT
TRBJ1-1 15 NA TRBD1 TRBV7-3 CASSPSGRGSTEAFF TGTGCCAGCAGCCCCTCAGGCAGGGGGAGCACTGAAGCTTTCTTT
TRBJ2-5 14 NA NA TRBV5-4 CASSLVPFQETQYF TGTGCCAGCAGCTTGGTTCCTTTCCAAGAGACCCAGTACTTC
TRBJ1-3 11 NA NA TRBV6-5 CAVGSGNTIYF TGTGCCGTCGGCTCTGGAAACACCATATATTTT
TRBJ2-1 17 NA NA TRBV12-2 CASRLVIRREGQGEQFF TGTGCAAGTCGCTTAGTAATACGGCGGGAGGGCCAAGGGGAGCAGTTCTTC
TRBJ1-1 14 NA NA TRBV5-4 CASGAGLMNTEAFF TGTGCCAGCGGAGCGGGACTCATGAACACTGAAGCTTTCTTT
TRBJ2-7 11 NA NA TRBV30 CAWSRLIEQYF TGTGCCTGGAGTCGACTGATCGAGCAGTACTTC
TRBJ2-1 14 NA NA TRBV6-2/TRBV6-3 CASSYGLAFNEQFF TGTGCCAGCAGTTACGGGTTAGCGTTTAATGAGCAGTTCTTC
TRBJ1-6 15 once NA TRBV9 CASSVEIGNNSPLHF TGTGCCAGCAGCGTAGAAATCGGGAATAATTCACCCCTCCACTTT
TRBJ2-7 15 NA NA TRBV7-3 CASSRVTGIGYEQYF TGTGCCAGCAGCCGAGTCACAGGGATCGGCTACGAGCAGTACTTC
TRBJ2-7 13 NA NA TRBV9 CASSPRVAYEQYF TGTGCCAGCAGCCCTCGGGTAGCCTACGAGCAGTACTTC
TRBJ1-5 14 few NA TRBV28 CASSLGASEQPQHF TGTGCCAGCAGTTTAGGGGCATCAGAACAGCCCCAGCATTTT
TRBJ2-1 14 NA TRBD2 TRBV30 CAWSVRPSGGEQFF TGTGCCTGGAGTGTACGTCCTAGCGGGGGTGAGCAGTTCTTC
TRBJ2-7 11 NA NA TRBV20-1 CSAHSGYEQYF TGCAGTGCTCACTCGGGTTACGAGCAGTACTTC
TRBJ2-7 15 NA TRBD2 TRBV29-1 CSVNPASGSSYEQYF TGCAGCGTTAACCCGGCTAGCGGGAGCTCCTACGAGCAGTACTTC
TRBJ1-2 12 NA NA TRBV6-6 CASSYGGNGYTF TGTGCCAGCAGTTACGGGGGGAACGGCTACACCTTC
TRBJ1-2 12 NA NA TRBV3-1/TRBV3-2 CASSLADYGYTF TGTGCCAGCAGCCTTGCAGATTATGGCTACACCTTC
TRBJ1-3 14 NA TRBD1 TRBV10-2 CASRHDRGRNTIYF TGCGCCAGCAGACACGACAGGGGTAGGAACACCATATATTTT
TRBJ1-5 17 NA NA TRBV1 CTSSYQLQGTWNQPQHF TGCACCAGCAGCTACCAACTACAGGGTACGTGGAATCAGCCCCAGCATTTT
TRBJ1-4 15 once TRBD1 TRBV27 CASRQRQGTNEKLFF TGTGCCAGCAGACAACGACAGGGGACTAATGAAAAACTGTTTTTT
TRBJ1-6 13 NA TRBD1 TRBV7-2 CASSLADRGSLHF TGTGCCAGCAGCTTAGCGGACAGGGGATCCCTCCACTTT
TRBJ2-1 13 once NA TRBV16 CASSRNRANEQFF TGTGCCAGCAGCAGGAACAGGGCCAATGAGCAGTTCTTC
TRBJ1-5 14 NA TRBD1 TRBV18 CASSPDAGGQPQHF TGTGCCAGCTCACCTGATGCAGGGGGACAGCCCCAGCATTTT
TRBJ1-1 14 NA TRBD1 TRBV18 CASSREQGGTEAFF TGTGCCAGCTCACGGGAACAGGGGGGCACTGAAGCTTTCTTT
TRBJ1-1 16 NA NA TRBV4-1 CASSPLGPPGDTEAFF TGCGCCAGCAGCCCCCTTGGACCCCCGGGGGACACTGAAGCTTTCTTT
TRBJ2-5 17 NA TRBD2 TRBV18 CASSPAAGGFEGETQYF TGTGCCAGCTCACCCGCGGCGGGAGGTTTTGAAGGAGAGACCCAGTACTTC
TRBJ1-2 15 NA NA TRBV5-8 CATAAPARFNYGYTF TGTGCCACAGCGGCTCCCGCGCGATTCAACTATGGCTACACCTTC
TRBJ1-6 14 few NA TRBV5-4 CASSIDGGNSPLHF TGTGCCAGCAGCATCGACGGGGGGAATTCACCCCTCCACTTT
TRBJ2-1 16 few TRBD2 TRBV7-9 CASSRITGLSYNEQFF TGTGCCAGCAGCCGAATAACGGGACTAAGCTACAATGAGCAGTTCTTC
TRBJ1-6 15 NA TRBD1 TRBV5-4 CASSLAGTGYSPLHF TGTGCCAGCAGCTTAGCCGGGACAGGGTATTCACCCCTCCACTTT
TRBJ2-2 16 NA TRBD2 TRBV9 CASSLRLAGDTGELFF TGTGCCAGCAGCCTCCGACTAGCGGGAGACACCGGGGAGCTGTTTTTT
TRBJ2-3 17 NA NA TRBV30 CAWINKPGVIATDTQYF TGTGCCTGGATAAACAAGCCAGGGGTGATAGCAACTGATACGCAGTATTTT
TRBJ1-3 11 NA NA TRBV12-3/TRBV12-4 CASSGVDTIYF TGTGCCAGCAGCGGGGTTGACACCATATATTTT
TRBJ1-6 14 NA TRBD1 TRBV2 CASKPGGRDSPLHF TGTGCCAGCAAGCCAGGGGGCAGGGATTCACCCCTCCACTTT
TRBJ1-3 17 NA TRBD1 TRBV9 CASSETPPQGSGNTIYF TGTGCCAGCAGCGAGACCCCCCCACAGGGGTCCGGAAACACCATATATTTT
TRBJ2-7 14 NA NA TRBV28 CASSAAPLGYEQYF TGTGCCAGCAGTGCGGCGCCCTTGGGCTACGAGCAGTACTTC
TRBJ2-4 12 NA TRBD2 TRBV30 CAWMRTGGIQYF TGTGCCTGGATGAGGACGGGGGGCATTCAGTACTTC
TRBJ1-5 13 NA NA TRBV20-1 CSASVGATQPQHF TGCAGTGCTAGTGTGGGGGCAACCCAGCCCCAGCATTTT